This is a list of T cell receptor beta chains from one sample in a study of blood T cell repertoires in COVID-19. TCRdb's copy holds only in-frame clones and misses some; the assay was immunoSEQ multiplex PCR. The sample includes around 200,000 clones, 70% to 90% of them seen just once. Specimen: PBMCs or T cells enriched from blood (not recorded which). These receptors came from a woman under 40 who had been exposed to COVID-19. Each CDR3 is given with its conserved first and last residue. A D gene is named only where the DNA matches it firmly. Clone size is given for some rows only: seen once, a few or many times, or a class if the clone is expanded.

TRBJ2-2	TRBV3-1/TRBV3-2	NA	NA	CASSLTNTGELFF	TGTGCCAGCAGCCTTACTAACACCGGGGAGCTGTTTTTT
TRBJ2-1	TRBV3-1/TRBV3-2	NA	TRBD1	CASSQNRGREQFF	TGTGCCAGCAGCCAGAACAGGGGGCGTGAGCAGTTCTTC
TRBJ2-7	TRBV6-5	once	TRBD1	CASGQGYEQYF	TGTGCCAGCGGACAGGGGTACGAGCAGTACTTC
TRBJ2-2	TRBV24-1	NA	TRBD1	CATGQGRTGELFF	TGTGCCACGGGACAGGGGAGGACCGGGGAGCTGTTTTTT
TRBJ1-1	TRBV5-4	NA	TRBD1	CASSLGQGGTEAFF	TGTGCCAGCAGCTTAGGACAGGGAGGAACTGAAGCTTTCTTT
TRBJ1-2	TRBV28	NA	NA	CATPGGNYGYTF	TGTGCCACCCCGGGGGGGAACTATGGCTACACCTTC
TRBJ1-1	TRBV9	NA	TRBD1	CASSVTPGQGLMNTEAFF	TGTGCCAGCAGCGTAACTCCGGGACAGGGCCTCATGAACACTGAAGCTTTCTTT
TRBJ1-2	TRBV6-5	NA	TRBD1	CASSYDRERGYTF	TGTGCCAGCAGTTACGACAGGGAGAGGGGCTACACCTTC
TRBJ1-4	TRBV6-2/TRBV6-3	once	NA	CASSYQWDTATNEKLFF	TGTGCCAGCAGTTACCAGTGGGACACGGCAACTAATGAAAAACTGTTTTTT
TRBJ2-7	TRBV11-2	once	NA	CASSLFPPGTTIRQYF	TGTGCCAGCAGCTTATTTCCTCCGGGGACAACTATAAGGCAGTACTTC
TRBJ1-1	TRBV24-1	NA	TRBD1	CATSEPGQGKAPKAFF	TGTGCCACCAGTGAGCCGGGACAGGGGAAGGCCCCGAAAGCTTTCTTT
TRBJ1-1	TRBV7-9	NA	NA	CASSPRQASNTEAFF	TGTGCCAGCAGCCCCCGACAGGCCTCGAACACTGAAGCTTTCTTT
TRBJ1-5	TRBV25-1	NA	NA	CASSELGGGQPQHF	TGTGCCAGCAGTGAACTAGGGGGAGGGCAGCCCCAGCATTTT
TRBJ1-2	TRBV9	NA	NA	CASSVGRNSNYGYTF	TGTGCCAGCAGCGTAGGGCGGAACTCTAACTATGGCTACACCTTC
TRBJ1-2	TRBV2	NA	NA	CASSDLGAWGYTF	TGTGCCAGCAGTGATTTGGGGGCCTGGGGCTACACCTTC
TRBJ2-3	TRBV19	NA	NA	CASSIDQGVDTQYF	TGTGCCAGTAGTATAGATCAAGGGGTAGATACGCAGTATTTT
TRBJ1-5	TRBV7-3	NA	TRBD1	CASRRTGAPPDYSNQPQHF	TGTGCCAGCAGGCGTACAGGGGCGCCACCAGATTATAGCAATCAGCCCCAGCATTTT
TRBJ1-2	TRBV18	NA	NA	CASSESTGDSNYGYTF	TGTGCCAGCTCAGAATCGACAGGAGACTCTAACTATGGCTACACCTTC
TRBJ2-7	TRBV5-1	NA	NA	CASSLATGLLREQYF	TGCGCCAGCAGCTTGGCCACGGGGTTACTAAGGGAGCAGTACTTC
TRBJ1-1	TRBV27	NA	TRBD1	CASSSQGLRAEAFF	TGTGCCAGCAGTTCACAGGGGTTAAGGGCTGAAGCTTTCTTT
TRBJ1-5	TRBV19	NA	TRBD1	CASSIWGQGVQPQHF	TGTGCCAGTAGTATTTGGGGGCAGGGGGTTCAGCCCCAGCATTTT
TRBJ2-7	TRBV5-1	NA	NA	CASTDSYEQYF	TGCGCCAGCACAGACAGTTACGAGCAGTACTTC
TRBJ1-2	TRBV12-3/TRBV12-4	NA	NA	CASSLGGNYGYTF	TGTGCCAGCAGTTTGGGGGGGAACTATGGCTACACCTTC
TRBJ2-7	TRBV3-1/TRBV3-2	NA	NA	CASSSTHSEQYF	TGTGCCAGCTCCTCAACACACAGCGAGCAGTACTTC
TRBJ1-2	TRBV18	NA	NA	CASSLERIPYYGYTF	TGTGCCAGCTCACTCGAGCGGATCCCATACTATGGCTACACCTTC
TRBJ2-5	TRBV10-3	NA	TRBD2	CVISVRGGQETQYF	TGTGTCATCAGTGTCCGCGGGGGGCAAGAGACCCAGTACTTC
TRBJ1-1	TRBV13	NA	TRBD1	CASSFRQGMGTEAFF	TGTGCCAGCAGCTTCCGACAGGGGATGGGCACTGAAGCTTTCTTT